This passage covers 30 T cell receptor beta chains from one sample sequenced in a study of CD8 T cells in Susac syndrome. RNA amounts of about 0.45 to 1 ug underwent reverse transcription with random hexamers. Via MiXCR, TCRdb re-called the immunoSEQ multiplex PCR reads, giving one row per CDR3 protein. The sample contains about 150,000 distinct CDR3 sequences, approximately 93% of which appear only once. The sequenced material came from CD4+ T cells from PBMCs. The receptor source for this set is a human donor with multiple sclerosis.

DNA for the CDR3: TGTGCCAGCAGTGGACGACAGGGCCACTATGGCTACACCTTC. This translates into CASSGRQGHYGYTF. The chain is built from TRBV27 and TRBJ1-2; TRBD1 agrees at 7 bases. Germline V gives CDR1 MNHEY, CDR2 SMNVEV (reference sequence). This CDR3 has 14 amino acids. V was clipped by 5 bases and J by 3 bases; unmatched bases: 6.

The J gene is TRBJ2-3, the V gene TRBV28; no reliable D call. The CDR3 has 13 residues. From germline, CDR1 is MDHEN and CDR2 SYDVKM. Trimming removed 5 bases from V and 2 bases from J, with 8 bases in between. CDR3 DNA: TGTGCCAGCAGTGCCGGGTTCACAGATACGCAGTATTTT. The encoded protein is CASSAGFTDTQYF.

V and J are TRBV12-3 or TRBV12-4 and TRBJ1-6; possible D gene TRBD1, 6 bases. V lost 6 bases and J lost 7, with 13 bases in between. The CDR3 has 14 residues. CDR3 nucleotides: TGTGCCAGCAGGACGACAGGAGCAAATTCACCCCTCCACTTT. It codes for CASRTTGANSPLHF.

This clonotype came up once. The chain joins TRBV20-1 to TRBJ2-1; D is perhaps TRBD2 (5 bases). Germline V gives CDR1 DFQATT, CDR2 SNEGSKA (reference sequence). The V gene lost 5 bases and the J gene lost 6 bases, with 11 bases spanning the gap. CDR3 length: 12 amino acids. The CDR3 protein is CSAPRTGNEQFF. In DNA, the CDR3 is TGCAGTGCTCCGAGGACTGGCAATGAGCAGTTCTTC.

The CDR3 protein is CASSRSGTGGRETQYF. The CDR3 nucleotides read TGTGCCAGCAGCAGATCCGGGACAGGGGGCCGTGAGACCCAGTACTTC. This rearrangement joins TRBV5-5 to TRBJ2-5; 12 bases match TRBD1. J was trimmed by 5 bases and V by 4 bases; bases with no gene match: 9. Germline V gene data show CDR1 as SGHKS and CDR2 as YYEKEE (reference sequence). The CDR3 is 16 amino acids.

In DNA, the CDR3 is TGCAGCGTTATAAAGGACAGAAACACTGAAGCTTTCTTT. Translation gives CSVIKDRNTEAFF. The chain couples TRBV29-1 to TRBJ1-1, with D possibly TRBD1 on 6 matching bases. From germline, CDR1 is SQVTM and CDR2 ANQGSEA. Trimming took 5 bases from V and 2 from J, leaving 12 bases between them. The CDR3 is 13 amino acids.

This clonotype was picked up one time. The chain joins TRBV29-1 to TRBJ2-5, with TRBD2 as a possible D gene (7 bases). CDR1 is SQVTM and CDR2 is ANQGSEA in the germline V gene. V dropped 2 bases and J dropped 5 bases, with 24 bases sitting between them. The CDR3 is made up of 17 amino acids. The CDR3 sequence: CSVETRRAGAVGETQYF. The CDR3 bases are TGCAGCGTTGAAACCCGGAGGGCGGGGGCGGTTGGGGAGACCCAGTACTTC. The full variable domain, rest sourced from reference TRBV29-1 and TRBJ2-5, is SAVISQKPSRDICQRGTSLTIQCQVDSQVTMMFWYRQQPGQSLTLIATANQGSEATYESGFVIDKFPISRPNLTFSTLTVSNMSPEDSSIYLCSVETRRAGAVGETQYFGPGTRLLVL.

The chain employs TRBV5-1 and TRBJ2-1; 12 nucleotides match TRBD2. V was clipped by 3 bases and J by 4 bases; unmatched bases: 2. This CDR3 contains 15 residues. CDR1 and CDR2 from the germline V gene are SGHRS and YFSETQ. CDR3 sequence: CASSWTSGDYNEQFF. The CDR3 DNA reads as TGCGCCAGCAGCTGGACTAGCGGGGATTACAATGAGCAGTTCTTC.

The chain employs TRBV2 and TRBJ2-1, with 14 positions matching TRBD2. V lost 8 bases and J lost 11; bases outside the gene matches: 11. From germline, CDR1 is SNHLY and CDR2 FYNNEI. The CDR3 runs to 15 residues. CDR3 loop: CASEGLAGASWQQFF. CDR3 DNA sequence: TGTGCCAGCGAGGGACTAGCGGGAGCCAGTTGGCAGCAGTTCTTC.

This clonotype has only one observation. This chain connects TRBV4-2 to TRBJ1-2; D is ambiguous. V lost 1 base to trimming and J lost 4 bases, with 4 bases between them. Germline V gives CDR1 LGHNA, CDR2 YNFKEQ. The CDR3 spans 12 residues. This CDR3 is CASSQAAYGYTF. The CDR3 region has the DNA TGTGCCAGCAGCCAAGCTGCCTATGGCTACACCTTC.

CDR3 sequence (DNA): TGTGCCAGCAGCTTAGTGGGAGGGGTACGAGAGACCCAGTACTTC. Residues: CASSLVGGVRETQYF. The chain joins TRBV11-2 to TRBJ2-5; TRBD2 matches at 7 bases. The J segment lost 4 bases and the V segment lost 1 base, leaving 6 bases of the junction unmatched. This CDR3 has 15 amino acids. CDR1 SGHAT and CDR2 FQNNGV come from the germline V gene.

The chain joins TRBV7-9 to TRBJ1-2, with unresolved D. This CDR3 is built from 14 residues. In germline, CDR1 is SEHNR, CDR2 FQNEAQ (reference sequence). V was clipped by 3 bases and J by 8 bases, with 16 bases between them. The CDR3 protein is CASSFESGNRGYTF. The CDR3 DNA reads TGTGCCAGCAGCTTTGAAAGTGGGAATAGGGGCTACACCTTC. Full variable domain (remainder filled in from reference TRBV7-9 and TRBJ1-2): DTGVSQNPRHKITKRGQNVTFRCDPISEHNRLYWYRQTLGQGPEFLTYFQNEAQLEKSRLLSDRFSAERPKGSFSTLEIQRTEQGDSAMYLCASSFESGNRGYTFGSGTRLTVV.

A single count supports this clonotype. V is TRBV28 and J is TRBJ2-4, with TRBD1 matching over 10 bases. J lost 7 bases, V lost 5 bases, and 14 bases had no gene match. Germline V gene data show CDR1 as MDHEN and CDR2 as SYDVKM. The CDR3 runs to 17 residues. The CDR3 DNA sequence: TGTGCCAGCAGTCCCGCCGGACAGGGGGATTTCCGTAACATTCAGTACTTC. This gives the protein CASSPAGQGDFRNIQYF.

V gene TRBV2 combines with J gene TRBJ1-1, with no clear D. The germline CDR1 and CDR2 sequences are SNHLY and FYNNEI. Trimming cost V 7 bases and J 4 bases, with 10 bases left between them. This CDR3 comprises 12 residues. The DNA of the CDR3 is TGTGCCAGCACTTTGTGGAGCACTGAAGCTTTCTTT. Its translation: CASTLWSTEAFF.

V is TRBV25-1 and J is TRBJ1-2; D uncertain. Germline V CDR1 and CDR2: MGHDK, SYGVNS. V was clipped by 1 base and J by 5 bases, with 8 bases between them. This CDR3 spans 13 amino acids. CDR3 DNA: TGTGCCAGCAGTGAATCAGGAGGGTATGGCTACACCTTC. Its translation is CASSESGGYGYTF.

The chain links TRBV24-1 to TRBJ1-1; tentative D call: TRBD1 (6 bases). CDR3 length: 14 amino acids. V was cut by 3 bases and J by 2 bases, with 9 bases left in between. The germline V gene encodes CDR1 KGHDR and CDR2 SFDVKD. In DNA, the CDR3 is TGTGCCACCAGTGATGGGGGGCGAAACACTGAAGCTTTCTTT. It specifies CATSDGGRNTEAFF.

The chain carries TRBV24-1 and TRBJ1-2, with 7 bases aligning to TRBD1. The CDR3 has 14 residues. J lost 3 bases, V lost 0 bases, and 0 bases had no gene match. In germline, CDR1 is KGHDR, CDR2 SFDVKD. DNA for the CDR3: TGTGCCACCAGTGATTTGACAGGGGACTATGGCTACACCTTC. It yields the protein CATSDLTGDYGYTF.

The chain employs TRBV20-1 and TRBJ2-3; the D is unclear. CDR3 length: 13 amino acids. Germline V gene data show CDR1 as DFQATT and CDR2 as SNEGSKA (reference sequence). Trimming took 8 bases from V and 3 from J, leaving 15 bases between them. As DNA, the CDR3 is TGCAGTCTGGGGATTAGGAGTACAGATACGCAGTATTTT. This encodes CSLGIRSTDTQYF.

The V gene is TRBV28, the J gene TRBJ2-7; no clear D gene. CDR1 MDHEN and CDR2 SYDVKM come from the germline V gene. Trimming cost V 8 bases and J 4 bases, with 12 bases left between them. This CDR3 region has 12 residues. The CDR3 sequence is CASLQKGYEQYF. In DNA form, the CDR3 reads TGTGCCAGCCTCCAAAAAGGTTACGAGCAGTACTTC.

The CDR3 region is CASSLNEVAGGNTGELFF. As DNA, the CDR3 is TGCGCCAGCAGCTTGAACGAGGTAGCGGGAGGAAACACCGGGGAGCTGTTTTTT. This rearrangement joins TRBV5-1 to TRBJ2-2; 10 nucleotides line up with TRBD2. Losses at the gene ends were 1 base for V and 2 bases for J; bases not matched to a gene: 8. The CDR3 has 18 residues. In germline, CDR1 is SGHRS, CDR2 YFSETQ. Full variable domain (rest looked up from reference TRBV5-1 and TRBJ2-2): KAGVTQTPRYLIKTRGQQVTLSCSPISGHRSVSWYQQTPGQGLQFLFEYFSETQRNKGNFPGRFSGRQFSNSRSEMNVSTLELGDSALYLCASSLNEVAGGNTGELFFGEGSRLTVL.

Here the CDR3 reads CASSYAGAGEYEQYF. CDR3 DNA sequence: TGTGCCAGCAGTTACGCGGGCGCAGGGGAGTACGAGCAGTACTTC. The chain uses TRBV6-5 and TRBJ2-7; D possibly corresponds to TRBD1 (6 bases). From germline, CDR1 is MNHEY and CDR2 SVGAGI. The V end was cut by 2 bases, the J end by 4 bases, with 15 bases between. This CDR3 spans 15 amino acids.

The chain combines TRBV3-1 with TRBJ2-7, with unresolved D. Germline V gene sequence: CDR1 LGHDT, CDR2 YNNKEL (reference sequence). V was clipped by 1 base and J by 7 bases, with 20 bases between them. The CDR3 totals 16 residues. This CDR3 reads CASSQVRPNRLGEQYF. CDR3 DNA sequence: TGTGCCAGCAGCCAAGTTCGGCCTAACCGGTTGGGGGAGCAGTACTTC.

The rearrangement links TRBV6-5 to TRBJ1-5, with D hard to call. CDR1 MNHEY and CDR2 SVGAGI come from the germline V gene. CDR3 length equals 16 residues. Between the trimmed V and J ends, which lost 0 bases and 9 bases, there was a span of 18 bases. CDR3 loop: CASSYSIGGAHGPQHF. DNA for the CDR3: TGTGCCAGCAGTTACTCAATTGGAGGTGCTCACGGGCCCCAGCATTTT.

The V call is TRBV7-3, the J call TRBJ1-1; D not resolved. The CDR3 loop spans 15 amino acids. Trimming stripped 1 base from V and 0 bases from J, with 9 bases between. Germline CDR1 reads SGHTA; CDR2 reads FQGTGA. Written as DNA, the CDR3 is TGTGCCAGCAGCTTAAACCCGAGCATGAACACTGAAGCTTTCTTT. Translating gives CASSLNPSMNTEAFF.

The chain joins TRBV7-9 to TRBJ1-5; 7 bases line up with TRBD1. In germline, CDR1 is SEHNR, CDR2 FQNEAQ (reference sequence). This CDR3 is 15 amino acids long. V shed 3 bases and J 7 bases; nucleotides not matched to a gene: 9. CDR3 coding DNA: TGTGCCAGCAGCTTCGGAGGGGGCGCGGGACAGCCCCAGCATTTT. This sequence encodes CASSFGGGAGQPQHF. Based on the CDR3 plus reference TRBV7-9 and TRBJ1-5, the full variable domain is DTGVSQNPRHKITKRGQNVTFRCDPISEHNRLYWYRQTLGQGPEFLTYFQNEAQLEKSRLLSDRFSAERPKGSFSTLEIQRTEQGDSAMYLCASSFGGGAGQPQHFGDGTRLSIL.

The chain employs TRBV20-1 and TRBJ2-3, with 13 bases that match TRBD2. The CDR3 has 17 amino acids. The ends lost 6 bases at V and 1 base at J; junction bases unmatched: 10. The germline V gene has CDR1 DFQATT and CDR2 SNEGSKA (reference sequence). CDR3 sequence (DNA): TGCAGTGCCCTCGGACTAGCGGGAGTGGGGGGCACAGATACGCAGTATTTT. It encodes CSALGLAGVGGTDTQYF.

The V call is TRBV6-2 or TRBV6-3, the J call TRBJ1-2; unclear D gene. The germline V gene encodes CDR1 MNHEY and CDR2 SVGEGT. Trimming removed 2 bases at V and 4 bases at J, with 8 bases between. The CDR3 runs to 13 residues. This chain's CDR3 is CASSYPAAYGYTF. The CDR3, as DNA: TGTGCCAGCAGTTACCCCGCCGCCTATGGCTACACCTTC.

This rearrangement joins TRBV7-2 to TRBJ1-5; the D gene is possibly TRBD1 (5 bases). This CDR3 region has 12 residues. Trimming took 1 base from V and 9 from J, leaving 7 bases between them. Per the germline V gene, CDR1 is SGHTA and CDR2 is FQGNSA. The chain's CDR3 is CASSLGTGPQHF. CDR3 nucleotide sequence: TGTGCCAGCAGCTTAGGTACAGGGCCCCAGCATTTT.

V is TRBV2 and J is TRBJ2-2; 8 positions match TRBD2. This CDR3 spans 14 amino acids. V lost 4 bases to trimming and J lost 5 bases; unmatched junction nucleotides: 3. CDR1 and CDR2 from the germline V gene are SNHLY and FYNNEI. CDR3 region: CASSGLARTGELFF. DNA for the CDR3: TGTGCCAGCAGTGGACTAGCGCGGACCGGGGAGCTGTTTTTT.

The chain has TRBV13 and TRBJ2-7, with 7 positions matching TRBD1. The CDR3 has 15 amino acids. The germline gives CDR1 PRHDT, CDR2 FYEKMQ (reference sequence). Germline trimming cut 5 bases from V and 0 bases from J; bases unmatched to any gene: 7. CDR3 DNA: TGTGCCAGCAGCCCAGGGACAGACAGCTCCTACGAGCAGTACTTC. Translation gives CASSPGTDSSYEQYF.